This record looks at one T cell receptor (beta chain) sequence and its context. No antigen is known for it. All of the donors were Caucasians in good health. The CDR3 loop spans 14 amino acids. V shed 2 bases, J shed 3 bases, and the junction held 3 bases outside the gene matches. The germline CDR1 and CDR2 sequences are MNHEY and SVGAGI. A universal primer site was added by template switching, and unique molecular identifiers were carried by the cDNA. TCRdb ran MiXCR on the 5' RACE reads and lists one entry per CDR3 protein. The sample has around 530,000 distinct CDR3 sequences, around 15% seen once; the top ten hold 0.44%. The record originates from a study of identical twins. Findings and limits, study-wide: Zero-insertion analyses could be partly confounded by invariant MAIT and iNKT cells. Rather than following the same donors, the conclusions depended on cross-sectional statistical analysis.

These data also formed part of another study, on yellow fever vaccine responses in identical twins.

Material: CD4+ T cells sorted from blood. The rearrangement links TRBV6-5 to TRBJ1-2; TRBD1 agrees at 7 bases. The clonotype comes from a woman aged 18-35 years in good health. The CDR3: CASSYVGQHYGYTF. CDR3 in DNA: TGTGCCAGCAGTTACGTGGGACAGCACTATGGCTACACCTTC.